The clone carrying this T cell receptor (beta chain) was found a few times. The antigen is unknown. The data originate from a study of cytomegalovirus exposure and HLA in healthy donors. The wider study: Previous work identified roughly 120 million unique TCR beta sequences from about 179 million T cells. Findings and limits, study-wide: The authors judged a highly shared variant cluster likely a sequencing artifact. The authors confirmed in vitro that a few CMV-associated chains were specific for CMV antigens.

Trimming stripped 3 bases from V and 2 bases from J, with 8 bases between. The germline gives CDR1 MNHEY, CDR2 SVGAGI. The CDR3 is 14 residues long. PCR amplification relied on 60 Vbeta primers (plus 13 Jbeta primers). Sequencing was performed with immunoSEQ multiplex PCR; in TCRdb, only in-frame clones are kept and a portion is missing. The sample consists of around 90,000 clones, 65% to 80% of them appearing once. The specimen was PBMCs. This chain uses TRBV6-5 with TRBJ1-5; D gene unclear. The sequence came from a man younger than 45 in good health and CMV-seronegative. The CDR3 sequence is CASSYQRGNQPQHF. CDR3 DNA: TGTGCCAGCAGTTATCAGAGGGGCAATCAGCCCCAGCATTTT.